The 21 T cell receptor beta chains given below trace back to one sample, sequenced in a study of low-dose radiotherapy and immunotherapy resistance in tumors (dated by TCRdb to the early 2020s). Superscript III and a set of TRAV- and TRBV-specific primers were used to synthesize first-strand cDNA, so that both TCRalpha and TCRbeta chains were covered. TCRs were amplified for 20 PCR cycles with Phusion, using a constant-region primer paired with the adapter attached to the V primers. The public reads were reanalyzed by TCRdb: fastp trimming at Q25, MiXCR alignment, in-frame beta chains only. Entries are consolidated by CDR3 protein sequence, retaining the most common genes and DNA. Across this sample there are roughly 19,000 distinct CDR3 sequences, with roughly 70% seen only once. The ten largest make up roughly an eighth of the sample. Receptor source: a human donor with advanced metastatic prostate, ovarian, gallbladder or colorectal cancer (not recorded which). This table probably holds off-target reads from a library built for another chain.

The chain joins TRBV6-1 to TRBJ2-7; 7 bases align to TRBD1. The length of the CDR3 is 14 residues. Looked up from germline, CDR1 is MNHNS and CDR2 is SASEGT. The junction had 2 bases not matched to a gene; V was cut back by 2 bases and J by 1 base. CDR3 bases: TGTGCCAGCAGTGAAATGGGACAGTCCTACGAGCAGTACTTC. This encodes CASSEMGQSYEQYF.

The chain employs TRBV20-1 and TRBJ1-6; the D gene is possibly TRBD1 (5 bases). Trimming removed 6 bases from V and 13 bases from J, with 13 bases in between. Germline loops: CDR1 DFQATT, CDR2 SNEGSKA (reference sequence). The CDR3 is 11 residues long. CDR3 sequence (DNA): TGCAGTGCAGAACAAGGGGATCCCCTCCACTTT. Its translation: CSAEQGDPLHF.

The chain employs TRBV11-3 and TRBJ2-7; weak D call: TRBD1 (5 bases). The germline V gene has CDR1 SGHNT and CDR2 YENEEA. Trimming shortened V by 3 bases and J by 1 base, and 13 bases separated the two germline ends. This CDR3 has 15 amino acids. The CDR3 reads CASSLMGQGSYEQYF. CDR3 nucleotide sequence: TGTGCCAGCAGCTTGATGGGGCAGGGATCCTACGAGCAGTACTTC.

The V call is TRBV11-2, the J call TRBJ2-2; no clear D gene. V was pared by 6 bases and J by 0 bases, with 8 bases between. The germline V gene encodes CDR1 SGHAT and CDR2 FQNNGV. This CDR3 has 14 amino acids. The CDR3 DNA is TGTGCCAGCAGATCTAAGGCGAACACCGGGGAGCTGTTTTTT. Translating gives CASRSKANTGELFF.

This clonotype was seen only a few times. The DNA for the CDR3 is TGTGCCAGCAGTTTAGAGGCCGGGACCGGGGAGCTGTTTTTT. This sequence encodes CASSLEAGTGELFF. The gene calls are TRBV28 and TRBJ2-2; no clear D. Trimming pared 2 bases from V and 5 bases from J, leaving 9 bases between. CDR1 is MDHEN, CDR2 SYDVKM, per germline. The CDR3 contains 14 residues.

This clonotype was recorded a few times. The J gene is TRBJ2-3, the V gene TRBV6-1, with D tentatively TRBD2 (6 bases). The CDR3 sequence is 17 residues long. Germline CDR1 reads MNHNS; CDR2 reads SASEGT. V lost 5 bases, J lost 5 bases, and 23 bases lay in between. The CDR3 DNA is TGTGCCAGCAGTCGTCTGGGTTGGGACCGGGGGAGAGATACGCAGTATTTT. It specifies CASSRLGWDRGRDTQYF.

The CDR3 bases are TGTGCCAGCAGTTTGGGGGGATCAAGGGAAAAACTGTTTTTT. Encoded protein: CASSLGGSREKLFF. V and J are TRBV6-8 and TRBJ1-4; perhaps TRBD1 as D (5 bases). This CDR3 is 14 amino acids long. The germline CDR1 and CDR2 sequences are MNHGY and SAAAGT. Trimming stripped 4 bases from V and 8 bases from J, with 14 bases between.

The chain's CDR3 is CASSLRDRDSPLHF. For the CDR3, the DNA is TGCGCCAGCAGCCTCCGGGACAGAGATTCACCCCTCCACTTT. The chain carries TRBV5-1 and TRBJ1-6; 7 nucleotides agree with TRBD1. The CDR3 contains 14 residues. The germline CDR1 and CDR2 sequences are SGHRS and YFSETQ. With V trimmed by 4 bases and J by 8 bases, 6 bases remained unmatched. Using reference TRBV5-1 and TRBJ1-6 for the parts outside the CDR3, the full variable domain is KAGVTQTPRYLIKTRGQQVTLSCSPISGHRSVSWYQQTPGQGLQFLFEYFSETQRNKGNFPGRFSGRQFSNSRSEMNVSTLELGDSALYLCASSLRDRDSPLHFGNGTRLTVT.

The chain combines TRBV7-2 with TRBJ2-3, with TRBD1 matching 11 bases. The CDR3 totals 16 residues. CDR1 SGHTA and CDR2 FQGNSA come from the germline V gene. Trimming at V came to 5 bases and at J to 3 bases, leaving 7 bases not matched to a gene. CDR3 nucleotides: TGTGCCAGCAGCGAACGGACAGGGGGCAGGACAGATACGCAGTATTTT. Translated: CASSERTGGRTDTQYF.

This clonotype has more than one count but fewer than ten. The genes are TRBV28 and TRBJ1-1; weak D call: TRBD1 (6 bases). The CDR3 sequence is 15 residues long. The germline V and J ends were trimmed by 10 bases and 2 bases, with 20 bases remaining between them. Germline CDR1 MDHEN, CDR2 SYDVKM. The CDR3 sequence: CATLQGLVGNTEAFF. CDR3 DNA: TGTGCCACTTTGCAGGGGCTGGTAGGAAACACTGAAGCTTTCTTT.

This clonotype was found a few times. V and J are TRBV11-2 and TRBJ2-3, with 8 bases fitting TRBD2. The CDR3 is made up of 18 amino acids. Trimming at V came to 4 bases and at J to 0 bases, leaving 12 bases not matched to a gene. The germline V gene has CDR1 SGHAT and CDR2 FQNNGV. The CDR3 spells CASSSTLLAEASTDTQYF. The CDR3 nucleotides are TGTGCCAGCAGCTCGACCTTACTAGCGGAAGCTAGCACAGATACGCAGTATTTT.

This clonotype has only one observation. This chain connects TRBV7-2 to TRBJ2-3, with D perhaps TRBD2 (5 bases). The CDR3 contains 12 residues. Germline V gene sequence: CDR1 SGHTA, CDR2 FQGNSA. V was cut by 5 bases and J by 4 bases, with 7 bases left in between. The chain's CDR3 is CASSLLADTQYF. The CDR3 DNA reads TGTGCCAGCAGCCTACTAGCAGATACGCAGTATTTT.

J is TRBJ2-1 and V is TRBV28; D is undetermined. V dropped 3 bases and J dropped 8 bases, with 14 bases sitting between them. The CDR3 runs 14 residues. Germline CDR1 is MDHEN and CDR2 is SYDVKM. The CDR3 sequence is CASSFSDGRYEQFF. The CDR3 region has the DNA TGTGCCAGCAGTTTCTCGGACGGAAGGTATGAGCAGTTCTTC.

The rearrangement uses TRBV21-1 and TRBJ2-3; the D segment call TRBD1 is taken from the table without a DNA check. TRBV21-1 is a documented pseudogene. The CDR3 contains 13 residues. CDR3 residues: CASSQDRWDTQYF. The CDR3 DNA sequence: TGTGCCAGCAGCCAGGACAGATGGGATACGCAGTATTTT.

The table lists this clonotype with a count of one. The rearrangement uses TRBV9 and TRBJ2-3; D unresolved. Germline assignment: CDR1 SGDLS and CDR2 YYNGEE. The V and J ends lost 0 bases and 4 bases respectively, with 12 bases between them. CDR3 length equals 15 residues. Written as DNA, the CDR3 is TGTGCCAGCAGCGTAGCTGCGGTGATGGCAGATACGCAGTATTTT. It translates to CASSVAAVMADTQYF.

The chain recombines TRBV13 with TRBJ2-2, with D uncertain. CDR1 PRHDT and CDR2 FYEKMQ come from the germline V gene (reference sequence). V lost 6 bases, J lost 1 base, and 9 bases lay in between. This CDR3 is built from 14 residues. The CDR3 loop reads CASRLGRNTGELFF. In DNA form, the CDR3 reads TGTGCCAGCAGACTTGGGCGGAACACCGGGGAGCTGTTTTTT.

The chain couples TRBV24-1 to TRBJ2-1; D may match TRBD1 or TRBD2 (5 bases each). CDR1 is KGHDR and CDR2 is SFDVKD in the germline V gene. This CDR3 is built from 16 residues. Trimming took 1 base from V and 2 from J, leaving 11 bases between them. The CDR3 DNA reads TGTGCCACCAGTGATTTACGGGACGCGACCTACAATGAGCAGTTCTTC. It translates to CATSDLRDATYNEQFF.

This clonotype was found a few times. V is TRBV6-5 and J is TRBJ2-7; D could derive from TRBD1 or TRBD2 (5 bases each). The V gene's germline CDR1 is MNHEY and CDR2 SVGAGI. The CDR3 has 16 amino acids. V was pared by 7 bases and J by 1 base, with 20 bases between. The CDR3 is CASKQGSGTGSYEQYF. The CDR3 nucleotides read TGTGCCAGCAAGCAGGGATCCGGGACGGGTTCCTACGAGCAGTACTTC.

The chain uses TRBV27 and TRBJ2-7; TRBD1 agrees at 8 bases. V lost 5 bases to trimming and J lost 6 bases; unmatched junction nucleotides: 9. The germline V gene encodes CDR1 MNHEY and CDR2 SMNVEV (reference sequence). The CDR3 is made up of 14 amino acids. This CDR3 is CASSPGTGVSEQYF. The CDR3 DNA follows: TGTGCCAGCAGTCCCGGGACAGGCGTTTCCGAGCAGTACTTC.

The chain has TRBV5-1 and TRBJ1-1; TRBD1 is a possible D gene (6 bases). V was clipped by 4 bases and J by 0 bases, with 13 bases between them. The CDR3 loop spans 15 amino acids. Germline CDR1 SGHRS, CDR2 YFSETQ. In nucleotides, the CDR3 is TGCGCCAGCAGCCGAACAGGGTCGTTGAACACTGAAGCTTTCTTT. Translating it yields CASSRTGSLNTEAFF. The complete variable domain, with remaining parts taken from reference TRBV5-1 and TRBJ1-1, reads KAGVTQTPRYLIKTRGQQVTLSCSPISGHRSVSWYQQTPGQGLQFLFEYFSETQRNKGNFPGRFSGRQFSNSRSEMNVSTLELGDSALYLCASSRTGSLNTEAFFGQGTRLTVV.

This clonotype was detected once. The genes are TRBV24-1 and TRBJ2-3; the D gene is possibly TRBD2 (5 bases). The CDR3 length is 14 residues. CDR1 KGHDR and CDR2 SFDVKD come from the germline V gene. V lost 5 bases, J lost 6 bases, and 14 bases lay in between. In DNA form, the CDR3 reads TGTGCCACCAGTGGCCTGGGGAGTGGTGATACGCAGTATTTT. Its protein is CATSGLGSGDTQYF.